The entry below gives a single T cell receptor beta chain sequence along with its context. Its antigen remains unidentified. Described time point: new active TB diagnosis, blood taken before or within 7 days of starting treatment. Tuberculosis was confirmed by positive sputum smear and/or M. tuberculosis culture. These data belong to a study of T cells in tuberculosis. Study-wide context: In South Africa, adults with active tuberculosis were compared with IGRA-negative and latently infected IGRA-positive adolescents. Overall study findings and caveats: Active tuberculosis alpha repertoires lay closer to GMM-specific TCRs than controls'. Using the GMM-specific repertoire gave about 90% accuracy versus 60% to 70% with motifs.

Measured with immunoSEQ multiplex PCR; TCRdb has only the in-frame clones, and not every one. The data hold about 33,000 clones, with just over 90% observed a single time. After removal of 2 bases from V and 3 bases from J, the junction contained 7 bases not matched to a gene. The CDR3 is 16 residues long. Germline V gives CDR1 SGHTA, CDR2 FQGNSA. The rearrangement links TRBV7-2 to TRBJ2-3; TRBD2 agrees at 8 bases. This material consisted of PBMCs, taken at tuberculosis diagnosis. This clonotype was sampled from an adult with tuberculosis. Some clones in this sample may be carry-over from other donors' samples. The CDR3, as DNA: TGTGCCAGCAGCTTATTCGGGGGGGCGCGAACAGATACGCAGTATTTT. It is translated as CASSLFGGARTDTQYF.